This T cell receptor (beta chain) was documented in a study of blood T cells in healthy people across ages. For the second PCR, which ran for about 7 to 12 cycles, a sample-barcoded 5' primer and a J-beta primer mix were used. TCRdb recomputed calls from the 5' RACE reads with MiXCR, one row per CDR3 protein. The sample has hundreds of thousands of distinct CDR3 sequences, roughly 49% seen once. V lost 4 bases and J lost 7, with 22 bases in between. The CDR3 covers 17 residues. CDR1 and CDR2 from the germline V gene are KGHDR and SFDVKD. This TCR was recovered from an older woman in good health. The V call is TRBV24-1, the J call TRBJ2-1; D possibly corresponds to TRBD2 (6 bases). The sample comprised blood. CDR3 amino acids: CATSDPMAGVGGNEQFF. As DNA, the CDR3 is TGTGCCACCAGTGACCCCATGGCCGGAGTTGGGGGGAATGAGCAGTTCTTC.